This T cell receptor beta chain was obtained from a study of vaccination and CD4 T cells after COVID-19. Study in general: The cells in question were stimulated using overlapping spike peptides derived from SARS-CoV-2, HCoV-NL63, HCoV-OC43 and HCoV-229E.

Regarding the study as a whole: From 21 to 38, the median of SARS-CoV-2-reactive clonotypes rose without reaching significance.

Germline loops: CDR1 DFQATT, CDR2 SNEGSKA (reference sequence). The CDR3 sequence is 16 residues long. J gave up 4 bases and V 6 bases, and 12 bases lay outside the gene matches. As for treatment: roughly 10-day PBMC culture with coronavirus spike peptide pools or control peptides (ViraFEST assay). Before TCRs were sequenced, ViraFEST expanded antigen-specific T cells with peptide pools. Positive PCR dates ranged from March to December 2020; these dates predated US Alpha, Beta and Delta variants. With the Oncomine TCR Beta short-read assay, DNA from cultured CD4+ T cells was sequenced. Using its own MiXCR run on the PCR reads, TCRdb lists one record per CDR3 protein. The table includes 10,000 to 15,000 distinct CDR3 sequences, approximately 50% detected once. Regarding this clonotype: Its matching antigen is unknown.

Source material: CD4+ T cells from blood, cultured in vitro. The TCR was taken from a human donor who had recovered from COVID-19. The chain links TRBV20-1 to TRBJ2-3; 11 bases fit TRBD1. DNA of the CDR3: TGCAGTGCCATCTCTCCGGGACAGGGGGGAGCAGATACGCAGTATTTT. Translating it yields CSAISPGQGGADTQYF.